This T cell receptor beta chain was observed in a study of blood T cell repertoires in COVID-19. Measured with immunoSEQ multiplex PCR; TCRdb has only the in-frame clones, and not every one. The table has about 61,000 clones, roughly 84% seen once. The sequencing input was peripheral blood. The clonotype comes from a woman aged 70-85 years with acute or convalescent COVID-19.

The CDR3 region is CASIGFPGQGSYEQYF. DNA for the CDR3: TGTGCCAGCATAGGATTCCCGGGACAGGGCTCCTACGAGCAGTACTTC. This chain connects TRBV21-1 to TRBJ2-7; TRBD1, the D gene given by the table, was not confirmed from the DNA. TRBV21-1 is a documented pseudogene. The CDR3 contains 16 residues.